This T cell receptor (beta chain) was observed in a study of response to subunit inactivated influenza vaccine (dated by TCRdb to 2016 to 2019). Study-level background: To follow how T cells responded to a trivalent subunit inactivated influenza vaccine, the researchers relied on deep quantitative profiling of the T cell receptor repertoire.

The method behind the library was RT-PCR. The sequencer listed for this sample is Illumina HiSeq 2500. The raw public data were reprocessed by TCRdb itself: fastp quality trimming at Q25, MiXCR clonotype calling, in-frame beta chains only. Each record represents a unique CDR3 protein, reported with the most common genes and DNA among its rows. For this sample there are 530,000 or so distinct CDR3 sequences; 10% to 15% appear just once. The top ten clonotypes cover roughly a tenth of the sample. CDR1 and CDR2 (DFQATT, SNEGSKA) derive from the germline V gene (reference sequence). The junction shows trimming of 6 bases on V and 1 base on J, plus 20 bases between the germline ends. From the cysteine through the phenylalanine, the CDR3 covers 16 amino acids. Only CDR3 DNA remains: 48 bases, in frame from the first base. Findings and caveats that apply to the study as a whole: It was suggested by the authors that each seasonal influenza vaccination may recruit only a limited number of new T cells.

Worth noting for this clonotype: This receptor's antigen is unknown. Nothing much larger sits one base from this clone, and base qualities are not available.

The clonotype was recovered from a man between 45 and 60 years old who received an inactivated influenza vaccine. Donor details come from another sample of the same person, matched by shared clones. Recombination joined TRBV20-1 with TRBJ2-3, and TRBD1 may be the D gene, going by 6 matching bases. This material consisted of PBMCs from blood, taken on the day of vaccination. The DNA sequence follows: TGCAGTGCAGGCCGGTTGGGGGCAGGGGGCACAGATACGCAGTATTTT. Its protein product is CSAGRLGAGGTDTQYF.